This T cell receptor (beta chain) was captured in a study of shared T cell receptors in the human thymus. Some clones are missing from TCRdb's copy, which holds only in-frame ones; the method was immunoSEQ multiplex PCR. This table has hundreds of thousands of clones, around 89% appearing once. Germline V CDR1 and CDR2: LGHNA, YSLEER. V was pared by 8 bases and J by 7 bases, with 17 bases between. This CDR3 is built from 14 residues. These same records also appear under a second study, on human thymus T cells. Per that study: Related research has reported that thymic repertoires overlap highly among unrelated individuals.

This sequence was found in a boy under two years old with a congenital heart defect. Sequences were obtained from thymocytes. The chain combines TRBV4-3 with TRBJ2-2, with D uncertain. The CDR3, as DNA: TGCGCCAGCCGTGATCTCCTCCGCGGCGGGGAGCTGTTTTTT. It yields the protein CASRDLLRGGELFF.